This record concerns one T cell receptor beta chain sequence. The ends lost 4 bases at V and 3 bases at J; junction bases unmatched: 15. CDR1 is LNHDA and CDR2 is SQIVND in the germline V gene (reference sequence). This CDR3 has 20 residues. The data were produced by immunoSEQ multiplex PCR, yet TCRdb's version contains in-frame clones alone and is incomplete. The sample shows under 400,000 clones, 88% of them seen only once. The data belong to a study of blood T cell repertoires in COVID-19. Study in general: Sources were T cells, B-cell-depleted T cells, or PBMCs; the material itself was cDNA or gDNA.

Across 24 US areas, participants ranged in age from 18 to 89 years. Participants' reported clinical history set cohort assignment. During the 2 weeks before they entered the study, exposed participants had met someone with a PCR-confirmed or clinician-diagnosed COVID-19 case. The origin of this receptor is a woman between 25 and 40 years old who had been exposed to COVID-19. Material for sequencing was PBMCs or T cells enriched from blood (not recorded which). This chain uses TRBV19 with TRBJ2-3, with 14 bases fitting TRBD2. CDR3 in amino acids: CASSTRLAGGPGEWTDTQYF. The CDR3 DNA reads TGTGCCAGTAGTACCCGACTAGCGGGAGGGCCTGGGGAGTGGACAGATACGCAGTATTTT.